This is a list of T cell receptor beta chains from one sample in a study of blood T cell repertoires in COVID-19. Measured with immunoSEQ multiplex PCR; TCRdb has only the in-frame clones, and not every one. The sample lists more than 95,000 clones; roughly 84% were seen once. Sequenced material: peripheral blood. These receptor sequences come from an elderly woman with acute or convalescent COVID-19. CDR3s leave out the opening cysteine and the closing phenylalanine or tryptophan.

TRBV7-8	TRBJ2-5	ASSLLAGSTETQY
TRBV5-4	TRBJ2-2	ASSLGGAANTGELF
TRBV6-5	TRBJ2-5	ACNRQGQETQY
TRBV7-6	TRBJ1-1	ASRAGGLNTEAF
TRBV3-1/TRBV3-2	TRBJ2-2	ASMGRNTGELF
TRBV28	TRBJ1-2	ASSGPGGGSYGYT
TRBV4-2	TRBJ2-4	ASSRDIRDRKNIQY
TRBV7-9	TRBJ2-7	ASSLESRANEQY
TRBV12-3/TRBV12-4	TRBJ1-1	ASSFSRLAF
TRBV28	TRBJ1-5	ASTLGGVNQPQH
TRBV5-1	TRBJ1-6	ASSWTGNSPLH
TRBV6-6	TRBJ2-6	ASSQSYRGVTGANVLT
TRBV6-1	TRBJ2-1	ASSEPGQGRYEQF
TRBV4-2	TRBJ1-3	ASSQEVRNSGNTIY
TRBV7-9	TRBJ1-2	ASSATTNYGYT
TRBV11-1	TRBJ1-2	ASSPRAGHYGYT
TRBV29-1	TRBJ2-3	SVAGGTDTQY
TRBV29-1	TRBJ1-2	SVEGVQGGYGYT
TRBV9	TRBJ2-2	ASSTRGQGGNTGELF
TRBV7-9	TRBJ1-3	ASSFMETTIWNTIY
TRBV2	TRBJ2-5	ASSMDRADMQTQY
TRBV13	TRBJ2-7	ASSFKTGGKSYEQY
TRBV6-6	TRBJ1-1	ASRLTGENTEAF